This entry describes one TCR beta chain. This sample was included in a study of cytomegalovirus exposure and HLA in healthy donors. Repertoires were generated with immunoSEQ multiplex PCR, while TCRdb's copy carries only in-frame clones and drops some. This table holds more than 80,000 clones, 88% found once. The germline V gene has CDR1 SGHAT and CDR2 FQNNGV. This CDR3 is 15 amino acids long. The junction had 3 bases not matched to a gene; V was cut back by 5 bases and J by 5 bases. This receptor was obtained from a woman under 30 in good health and CMV-seropositive. This chain connects TRBV11-2 to TRBJ2-5, with TRBD2 matching 15 bases. The sequencing sample was made of PBMCs. The CDR3 here is CASSIGLAGGETQYF. The CDR3 nucleotides are TGTGCCAGCAGCATCGGACTAGCGGGAGGGGAGACCCAGTACTTC.